This T cell receptor beta chain was captured in a study of T cells in Graves' hyperthyroidism and ophthalmopathy. This clonotype was seen ten or more times. Germline V gene data show CDR1 as GTSNPN and CDR2 as SVGIG (reference sequence). The CDR3 consists of 13 residues. V gave up 2 bases and J gave up 1 base, with 8 bases separating them. Clinicians diagnosed patients from clinical symptoms, serum thyroxine and TRAb, thyroid ultrasound and orbital computed tomography. Amplified TCR beta CDR3 regions derived from RNA transcripts. The TCR CDR3 first-round RT-PCR relied on the HTBI primer set. TCRdb reprocessed the multiplex PCR reads with MiXCR, giving one entry per CDR3 protein. The data hold hundreds of thousands of distinct CDR3 sequences, with roughly a sixth observed a single time.

V gene TRBV30 combines with J gene TRBJ2-5; D gene uncertain. The sample taken for sequencing was blood. This receptor was identified in a woman between 35 and 50 years old with Graves' ophthalmopathy. The CDR3 spells CAWSTSSQETQYF. CDR3 coding DNA: TGTGCCTGGAGTACCAGTTCCCAAGAGACCCAGTACTTC. The full variable domain, completed using reference TRBV30 and TRBJ2-5, is SQTIHQWPATLVQPVGSPLSLECTVEGTSNPNLYWYRQAAGRGLQLLFYSVGIGQISSEVPQNLSASRPQDRQFILSSKKLLLSDSGFYLCAWSTSSQETQYFGPGTRLLVL.